This T cell receptor (beta chain) was identified during a study of Ad26.COV2.S vaccination and SARS-CoV-2 variants. Study-level information: Intramuscular Ad26.COV2.S at 5x10^10 or 1x10^11 viral particles.

Using immunoSEQ multiplex PCR, the repertoire was profiled, and TCRdb retains in-frame clones only, with some absent. The table lists roughly 350,000 clones, roughly 84% of them singletons. A word on this clone: Its antigen remains unknown.

The treatment is: approximately 18 received Ad26.COV2.S at low or high dose, single or two shots; five or six received placebo; per-sample allocation not given. Collection of the samples took place on day 63 after the first injection of vaccine or placebo. Study observations and caveats: In vaccinated individuals, spike-specific CD8+ and CD4+ T cell responses reportedly displayed substantial breadth.

This sequence originates from a person between 18 and 65 years old who received the Ad26.COV2.S COVID-19 vaccine or a placebo. Here the sequenced sample was peripheral blood, taken in a trial of Ad26.COV2.S vaccine versus placebo.

CDR3 bases: TGCGCCAGCAGCCCTCCGGGACTAGCGGGGACTCAAGAGACCCAGTACTTC. Its translation is CASSPPGLAGTQETQYF. V gene TRBV5-1 combines with J gene TRBJ2-5, with 13 bases that match TRBD2. Unmatched junction bases numbered 8, after V lost 4 bases and J lost 2 bases. The CDR3 is 17 amino acids. The germline V gene has CDR1 SGHRS and CDR2 YFSETQ.